These T cell receptor beta chains were read from a single sample in a study of cytomegalovirus exposure and HLA in healthy donors. The table came from immunoSEQ multiplex PCR; TCRdb's copy has only in-frame clones and leaves some out. The sample includes some 150,000 clones, about 61% of them seen just once. The specimen sequenced was PBMCs. The receptor set was obtained from a woman between 40 and 50 years old in good health and CMV-seronegative. Both conserved end residues are part of each CDR3. D genes are given only for firm matches. Rows give clone size only sometimes, using once, few, many, or a class for an expanded clone.

j_call clone_size v_call d_call cdr3_aa cdr3_nt
TRBJ2-3 . TRBV4-1 . CASSRQDEEVGVQYF TGCGCCAGCAGCCGCCAAGACGAAGAGGTCGGGGTGCAGTATTTT
TRBJ2-1 . TRBV30 TRBD2 CAWSHGGTMVDEQFF TGTGCCTGGAGTCACGGAGGGACTATGGTTGATGAGCAGTTCTTC
TRBJ1-1 few TRBV15 . CATSRDALDWRNTEAFF TGTGCCACCAGCAGAGACGCACTGGACTGGCGAAACACTGAAGCTTTCTTT
TRBJ2-1 once TRBV5-4 TRBD2 CASSFRGGSNEQFF TGTGCCAGCAGCTTCCGGGGGGGGTCCAATGAGCAGTTCTTC
TRBJ1-2 . TRBV19 TRBD1 CASETGRNYGYTF TGTGCCAGTGAGACAGGGAGAAACTATGGCTACACCTTC
TRBJ1-4 . TRBV19 . CASMEGNRNEKLFF TGTGCCAGTATGGAGGGGAATCGAAATGAAAAACTGTTTTTT
TRBJ1-6 . TRBV9 . CASSGGEPHWPLHF TGTGCCAGCAGCGGGGGGGAGCCTCATTGGCCCCTCCACTTT
TRBJ1-1 . TRBV7-3 TRBD1 CASSRMDRRAEAFF TGTGCCAGCAGCAGAATGGACAGGCGGGCTGAAGCTTTCTTT
TRBJ2-6 . TRBV2 . CASSEKAVLTF TGTGCCAGCAGTGAAAAAGCCGTCCTGACTTTC
TRBJ1-5 . TRBV28 TRBD1 CASIRQGQPQHF TGTGCCAGCATTCGACAGGGGCAGCCCCAGCATTTT
TRBJ2-4 . TRBV30 . CAWIGLAKNIQYF TGTGCCTGGATAGGACTAGCCAAAAACATTCAGTACTTC
TRBJ1-2 few TRBV5-4 . CASSLQGINGYTF TGTGCCAGCAGCCTCCAGGGTATCAATGGCTACACCTTC
TRBJ2-5 . TRBV7-6 . CASSRSPQETQYF TGTGCCAGCAGCCGGTCCCCTCAAGAGACCCAGTACTTC
TRBJ2-1 once TRBV30 TRBD2 CAWSDGGDSYNEQFF TGTGCCTGGAGCGACGGGGGGGACTCCTACAATGAGCAGTTCTTC
TRBJ2-2 . TRBV11-2 TRBD2 CASSPSTSYTGELFF TGTGCCAGCAGCCCCTCGACTAGCTACACCGGGGAGCTGTTTTTT
TRBJ1-1 . TRBV30 . CASRLAGITNTEAFF TGTGCCTCCCGGCTCGCAGGGATTACGAACACTGAAGCTTTCTTT
TRBJ2-7 . TRBV27 TRBD1 CASSPGGSYEQYF TGTGCCAGCAGCCCAGGGGGCTCCTACGAGCAGTACTTC
TRBJ1-5 . TRBV10-3 . CAISDYRDDQPQHF TGTGCCATCAGTGATTACCGGGATGATCAGCCCCAGCATTTT
TRBJ1-1 . TRBV30 . CAWSVGRGNTEAFF TGTGCCTGGAGTGTGGGCAGGGGGAACACTGAAGCTTTCTTT
TRBJ1-5 . TRBV5-1 TRBD1 CASSPRTGGDQPQHF TGCGCCAGCAGCCCCCGGACAGGCGGCGATCAGCCCCAGCATTTT
TRBJ2-1 . TRBV10-1 TRBD2 CASSVGGYNEQFF TGCGCCAGCAGTGTGGGAGGGTACAATGAGCAGTTCTTC
TRBJ1-4 few TRBV18 . CASSPPGVRSNEKLFF TGTGCCAGCTCACCACCGGGCGTCAGATCAAATGAAAAACTGTTTTTT